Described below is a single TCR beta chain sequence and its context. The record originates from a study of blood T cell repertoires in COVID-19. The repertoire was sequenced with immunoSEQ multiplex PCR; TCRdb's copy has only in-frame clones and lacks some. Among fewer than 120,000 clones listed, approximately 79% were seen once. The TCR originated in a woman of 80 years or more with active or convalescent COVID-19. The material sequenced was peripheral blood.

The CDR3 region has the DNA TGTGCCATCAGTGATCGGGGTGGGACTCCCCTCCACTTT. This codes for CAISDRGGTPLHF. V gene TRBV10-3 combines with J gene TRBJ1-6; D might be TRBD1 (5 bases). Trimming cost V 3 bases and J 13 bases, with 13 bases left between them. Germline V lookup: CDR1 ENHRY, CDR2 SYGVKD. There are 13 residues in the CDR3.